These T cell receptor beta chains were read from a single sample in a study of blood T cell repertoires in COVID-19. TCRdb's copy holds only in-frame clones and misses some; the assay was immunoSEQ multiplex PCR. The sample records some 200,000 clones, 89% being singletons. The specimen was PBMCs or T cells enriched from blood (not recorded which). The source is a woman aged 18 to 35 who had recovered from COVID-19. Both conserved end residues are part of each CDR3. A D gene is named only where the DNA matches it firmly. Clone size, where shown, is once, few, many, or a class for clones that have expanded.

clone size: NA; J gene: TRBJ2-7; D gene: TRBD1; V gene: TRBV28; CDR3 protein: CASSLRGQRHYEQYF; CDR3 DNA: TGTGCCAGCAGTTTAAGGGGGCAGCGTCATTACGAGCAGTACTTC
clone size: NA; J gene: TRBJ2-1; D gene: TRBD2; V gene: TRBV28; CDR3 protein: CASRRTSGGQGNEQFF; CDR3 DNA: TGTGCCAGCAGGCGGACTAGCGGGGGTCAAGGCAATGAGCAGTTCTTC
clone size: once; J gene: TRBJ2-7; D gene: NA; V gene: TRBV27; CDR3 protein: CASKEVEGVSSEQYF; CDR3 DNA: TGTGCCAGCAAAGAGGTGGAGGGAGTAAGCAGCGAGCAGTACTTC
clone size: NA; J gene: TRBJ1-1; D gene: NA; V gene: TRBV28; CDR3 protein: CASSPAGTNTEAFF; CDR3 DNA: TGTGCCTCCAGCCCCGCAGGGACAAACACTGAAGCTTTCTTT
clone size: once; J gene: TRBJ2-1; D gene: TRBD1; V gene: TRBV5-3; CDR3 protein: CARSSPPGTAGYNEQFF; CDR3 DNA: TGTGCCAGAAGCTCCCCCCCTGGGACAGCTGGTTACAATGAGCAGTTCTTC
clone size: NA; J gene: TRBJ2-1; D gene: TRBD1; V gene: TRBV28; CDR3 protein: CASSPVSSGTGYNEQFF; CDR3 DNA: TGTGCCAGCAGTCCAGTTTCTTCGGGGACAGGGTACAATGAGCAGTTCTTC
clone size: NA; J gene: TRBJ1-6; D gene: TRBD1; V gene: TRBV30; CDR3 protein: CAWSSGTGNSPLHF; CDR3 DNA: TGTGCCTGGTCCTCCGGGACAGGGAATTCACCCCTCCACTTT
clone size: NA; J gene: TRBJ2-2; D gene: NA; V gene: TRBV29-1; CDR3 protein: CSATPGALNTGELFF; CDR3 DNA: TGCAGCGCTACGCCAGGGGCCCTTAACACCGGGGAGCTGTTTTTT
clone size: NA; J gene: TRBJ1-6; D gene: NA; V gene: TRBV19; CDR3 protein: CASSIDQGLTLHF; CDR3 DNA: TGTGCCAGTAGTATAGATCAGGGCCTCACCCTCCACTTT
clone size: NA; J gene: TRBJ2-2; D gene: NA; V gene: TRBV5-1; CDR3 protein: CASNRQGGTGELFF; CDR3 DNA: TGCGCCAGCAACCGACAGGGAGGCACCGGGGAGCTGTTTTTT
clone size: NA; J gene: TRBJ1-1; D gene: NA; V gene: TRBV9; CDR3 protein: CASSVEMGHQGDTEAFF; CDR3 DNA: TGTGCCAGCAGCGTAGAGATGGGACACCAAGGGGACACTGAAGCTTTCTTT
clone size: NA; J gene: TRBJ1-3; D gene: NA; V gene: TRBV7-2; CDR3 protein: CASSLAPGVGNTIYF; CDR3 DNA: TGTGCCAGCAGCTTAGCGCCAGGGGTCGGAAACACCATATATTTT
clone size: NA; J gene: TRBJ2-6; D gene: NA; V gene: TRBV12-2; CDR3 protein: CASRLAPCRGTPGSGANVLTF; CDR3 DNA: TGTGCAAGTCGCTTAGCGCCTTGTAGAGGGACTCCCGGGTCTGGGGCCAACGTCCTGACTTTC
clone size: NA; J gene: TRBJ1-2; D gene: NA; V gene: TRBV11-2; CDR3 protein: CASSQSEGLGYTF; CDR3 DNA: TGTGCCAGCAGCCAATCGGAGGGATTGGGCTACACCTTC
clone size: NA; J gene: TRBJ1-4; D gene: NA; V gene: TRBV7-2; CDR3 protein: CASSSGLTNEKLFF; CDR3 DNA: TGTGCCAGCAGTTCTGGACTAACCAATGAAAAACTGTTTTTT
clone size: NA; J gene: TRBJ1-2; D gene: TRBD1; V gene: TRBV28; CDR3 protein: CASRGQGGPGYTF; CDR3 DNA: TGTGCCAGCAGGGGACAGGGGGGACCCGGCTACACCTTC
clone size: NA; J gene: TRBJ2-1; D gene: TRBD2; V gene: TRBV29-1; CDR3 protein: CSVDLTSGGAFCQFF; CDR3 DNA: TGCAGCGTTGACCTGACTAGCGGGGGGGCCTTTTGTCAGTTCTTC
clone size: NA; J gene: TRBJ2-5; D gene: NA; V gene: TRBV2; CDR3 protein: CASSESRQAFGTQYF; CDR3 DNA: TGTGCCAGCAGCGAAAGTCGACAGGCTTTCGGGACCCAGTACTTC
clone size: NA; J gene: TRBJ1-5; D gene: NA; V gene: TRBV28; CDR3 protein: CASLASEGENQPQHF; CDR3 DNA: TGTGCCAGCTTAGCATCCGAGGGAGAAAATCAGCCCCAGCATTTT
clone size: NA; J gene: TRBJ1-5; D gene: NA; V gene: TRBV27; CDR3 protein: CASSSQEVGNQPQHF; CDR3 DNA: TGTGCCAGCAGTTCCCAGGAGGTAGGAAATCAGCCCCAGCATTTT
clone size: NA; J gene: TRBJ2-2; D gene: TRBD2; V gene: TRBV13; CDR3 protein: CASSIRLAGGLNTGELFF; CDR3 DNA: TGTGCCAGCAGCATTAGACTAGCGGGGGGCCTGAACACCGGGGAGCTGTTTTTT
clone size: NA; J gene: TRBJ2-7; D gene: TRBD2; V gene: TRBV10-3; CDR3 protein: CAISPNSGGAGEQYF; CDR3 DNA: TGTGCCATCAGTCCTAATAGCGGGGGGGCTGGAGAGCAGTACTTC
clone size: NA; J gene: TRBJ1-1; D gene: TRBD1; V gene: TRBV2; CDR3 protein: CASSEEGGSLNTEAFF; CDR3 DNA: TGTGCCAGCAGTGAAGAAGGGGGCAGCCTCAACACTGAAGCTTTCTTT
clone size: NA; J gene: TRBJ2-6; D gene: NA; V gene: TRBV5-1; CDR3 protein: CASSGRSQSSGANVLTF; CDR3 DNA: TGCGCCAGCAGCGGTAGGAGTCAGAGCTCTGGGGCCAACGTCCTGACTTTC
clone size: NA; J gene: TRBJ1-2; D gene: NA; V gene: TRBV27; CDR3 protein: CASSLNGVNYGYTF; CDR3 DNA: TGTGCCAGCAGTTTAAACGGAGTTAACTATGGCTACACCTTC
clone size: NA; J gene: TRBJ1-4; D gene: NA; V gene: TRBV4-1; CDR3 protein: CASSQEWGLGEKLFF; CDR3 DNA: TGCGCCAGCAGCCAAGAGTGGGGGCTCGGTGAAAAACTGTTTTTT
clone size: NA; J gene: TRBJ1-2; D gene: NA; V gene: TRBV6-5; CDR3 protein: CASSYSTRGTSGYTF; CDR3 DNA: TGTGCCAGCAGTTACTCGACTAGGGGAACCTCTGGCTACACCTTC
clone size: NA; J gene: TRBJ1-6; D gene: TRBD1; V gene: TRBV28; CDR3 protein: CASSPRDRINSPLHF; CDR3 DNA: TGTGCCAGCAGTCCCCGGGACAGGATAAATTCACCCCTCCACTTT
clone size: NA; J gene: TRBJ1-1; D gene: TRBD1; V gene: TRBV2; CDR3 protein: CASSEARGRLSTEAFF; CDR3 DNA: TGTGCCAGCAGTGAGGCGAGGGGGCGGTTGAGCACTGAAGCTTTCTTT
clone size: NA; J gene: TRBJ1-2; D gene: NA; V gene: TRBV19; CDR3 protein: CASSTYRASDGYTF; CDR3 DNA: TGTGCCAGTAGTACCTACAGGGCCTCTGATGGCTACACCTTC
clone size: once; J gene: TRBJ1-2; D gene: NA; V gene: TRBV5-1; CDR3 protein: CASRRRTLFRGYTF; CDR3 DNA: TGCGCCAGCCGCCGGAGGACCCTTTTCCGCGGCTACACCTTC
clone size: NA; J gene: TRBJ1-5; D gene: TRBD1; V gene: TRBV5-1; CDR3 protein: CASSLTGDRGQPQHF; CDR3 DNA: TGCGCCAGCAGCTTGACCGGTGACAGGGGTCAGCCCCAGCATTTT
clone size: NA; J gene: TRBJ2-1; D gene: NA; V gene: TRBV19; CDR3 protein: CASSIGGNEQFF; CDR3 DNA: TGTGCCAGTAGTATCGGGGGAAATGAGCAGTTCTTC
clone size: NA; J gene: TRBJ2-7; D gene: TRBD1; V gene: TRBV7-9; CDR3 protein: CASSLSGGYEQYF; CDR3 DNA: TGTGCCAGCAGCTTATCAGGGGGCTACGAGCAGTACTTC
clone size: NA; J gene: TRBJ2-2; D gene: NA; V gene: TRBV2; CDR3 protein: CASSESVNTGELFF; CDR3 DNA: TGTGCCAGCAGTGAATCCGTGAACACCGGGGAGCTGTTTTTT
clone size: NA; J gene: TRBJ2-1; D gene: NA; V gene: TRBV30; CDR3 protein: CALERLGGEQFF; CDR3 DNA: TGTGCCCTAGAGAGACTCGGGGGTGAGCAGTTCTTC
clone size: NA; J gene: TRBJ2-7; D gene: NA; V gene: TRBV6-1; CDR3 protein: CASSARPGSLGSYEQYF; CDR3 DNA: TGTGCCAGCAGTGCCCGTCCGGGTAGTCTTGGCTCCTACGAGCAGTACTTC
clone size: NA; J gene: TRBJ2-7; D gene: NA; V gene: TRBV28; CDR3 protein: CASSSHEGTEQYF; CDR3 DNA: TGTGCCAGCAGTTCCCACGAGGGTACCGAGCAGTACTTC
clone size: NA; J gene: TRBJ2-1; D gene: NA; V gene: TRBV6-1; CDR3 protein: CASSVTTRGSHNEQFF; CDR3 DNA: TGTGCCAGCAGTGTCACCACCAGGGGATCCCACAATGAGCAGTTCTTC